This T cell receptor beta chain is from a study of blood T cell repertoires in COVID-19. For the study at large: Samples taken during acute and convalescent COVID-19 were collected in the United States, Italy and Spain. Nucleic acid was either cDNA or gDNA, and it came from T cells, B-cell-depleted T cells, or PBMCs.

Original analysis: Reference gene primer amplification in the assay estimated nucleated cell counts. Profiling relied on immunoSEQ multiplex PCR, and the TCRdb table lists in-frame clones only, not all of them. Clone size and V and J calls were adopted from that table, with D and trimming inferred from the DNA. The sample gives around 250,000 clones, 82% of which show up once; about 3.4% is in the top ten. The source material was peripheral blood. The TCR was taken from a woman aged 18-29 years with acute or convalescent COVID-19.

This chain's CDR3 is CASSGRGGRTRGHLGEQYF. DNA of the CDR3: TGTGCCAGCAGCGGTCGCGGGGGCCGTACACGGGGGCACTTAGGTGAGCAGTACTTC. The gene calls are TRBV5-7 and TRBJ2-7; TRBD2 might be the D (7 bases). TRBV5-7 is flagged as an ORF with uncertain function. This CDR3 region has 19 residues. V was pared by 4 bases and J by 7 bases, with 33 bases between.